This passage covers 30 T cell receptor beta chains from one sample sequenced in a study of naive and memory T cell subsets (dated by TCRdb to the late 2010s). The library was produced with UMI-ligation and nested PCR. TCRdb shows the sequencer as Illumina MiSeq. The ligated cDNA was amplified by four rounds of PCR, in which nested alpha and beta constant region primers were used together with the SP2 primer. TCRdb trimmed public reads at Q25 via fastp, called clones via MiXCR and kept in-frame beta chains. Records with the same CDR3 protein are collapsed into one entry carrying the most frequent genes and DNA. In all, the sample holds more than 20,000 distinct CDR3 sequences, and roughly 6% of those were seen once. The ten largest clones take up 6.2% of the sample. The meaning of the sample's treatment or condition label: skin biopsy from PPD injection site in Mantoux-positive individual. The study reported a robust and sensitive protocol to amplify, sequence and analyze TCRs, based on 3' ligation of a UMI-containing oligonucleotide to TCR cDNA.

The sequencing here drew on skin, taken from a tuberculin skin test site. The source of these receptors is an adult in good health.

The chain uses TRBV6-2 or TRBV6-3 and TRBJ2-1; 8 bases agree with TRBD2. The CDR3 extends over 14 amino acids. The ends lost 4 bases at V and 4 bases at J; junction bases unmatched: 3. Germline V gene lookup returns CDR1 MNHEY and CDR2 SVGEGT. The CDR3 reads CASSWGTSYNEQFF. The CDR3 DNA follows: TGTGCCAGCAGTTGGGGGACTAGTTACAATGAGCAGTTCTTC.

This clonotype was counted only a few times. The chain couples TRBV29-1 to TRBJ1-1; 7 bases map to TRBD1. CDR3 length equals 10 residues. CDR1 and CDR2 (germline): SQVTM, ANQGSEA. The V gene end was trimmed by 6 bases and the J gene end by 7 bases; junction bases not matched to a gene: 2. CDR3 region: CSVRDSEAFF. CDR3 bases: TGCAGCGTCCGGGACAGTGAAGCTTTCTTT.

This clonotype was seen many times. J is TRBJ1-1 and V is TRBV7-2, with D unresolved. From germline, CDR1 is SGHTA and CDR2 FQGNSA. The CDR3 has 14 amino acids. Trimming pared 5 bases from V and 1 base from J, leaving 11 bases between. The CDR3 bases are TGTGCCAGCAGCCCCGAACCCGCGAACACTGAAGCTTTCTTT. Encoded protein: CASSPEPANTEAFF.

The sample holds many counts of this clonotype. The V gene is TRBV10-3, the J gene TRBJ2-5; possible D gene TRBD2, 8 bases. The ends were cut back, 11 bases at V and 1 base at J, with 23 bases in the middle. The CDR3 consists of 16 residues. The V gene's germline CDR1 is ENHRY and CDR2 SYGVKD. The CDR3 region is CAPYPGGQGGQETQYF. The CDR3 DNA reads as TGTGCCCCGTATCCGGGAGGGCAGGGGGGCCAAGAGACCCAGTACTTC.

V and J are TRBV6-6 and TRBJ1-1; TRBD1 is a possible D gene (5 bases). Germline CDR1 MNHNY, CDR2 SVGAGI (reference sequence). The CDR3 length is 13 residues. V dropped 5 bases and J dropped 0 bases, with 7 bases sitting between them. CDR3 amino acids: CASSGHMNTEAFF. CDR3 bases: TGTGCCAGCAGTGGACACATGAACACTGAAGCTTTCTTT.

The gene calls are TRBV6-2 or TRBV6-3 and TRBJ1-1; 9 bases fit TRBD1. The CDR3 consists of 16 residues. Germline V lookup: CDR1 MNHEY, CDR2 SVGEGT. The ends lost 6 bases at V and 4 bases at J; junction bases unmatched: 12. CDR3 amino acids: CASSPKQGAGGTEAFF. The DNA for the CDR3 is TGTGCCAGCAGCCCTAAACAGGGGGCAGGGGGCACTGAAGCTTTCTTT.

This clonotype was observed many times. Mismatch with germline at one junction end may stem from a read error. This chain uses TRBV20-1 with TRBJ2-1, with D hard to call. The CDR3 has 10 residues. Germline-derived CDR1 and CDR2 are DFQATT and SNEGSKA (reference sequence). The CDR3 loop is CSASFNEQSF. Here the CDR3 DNA reads TGCAGTGCTAGTTTCAATGAGCAGTCCTTC.

This clonotype was picked up many times. The chain employs TRBV7-9 and TRBJ2-1; TRBD2 might be the D (5 bases). V was clipped by 3 bases and J by 7 bases, with 7 bases between them. Per the germline V gene, CDR1 is SEHNR and CDR2 is FQNEAQ (reference sequence). The CDR3 has 12 amino acids. CDR3 bases: TGTGCCAGCAGCTTCGGGGTGAATGAGCAGTTCTTC. Amino acid sequence: CASSFGVNEQFF.

This clonotype was recorded at least ten times. V and J are TRBV6-5 and TRBJ2-5; D perhaps matches TRBD1 (6 bases). The V end was cut by 2 bases, the J end by 0 bases, with 13 bases between. Germline V CDR1 and CDR2: MNHEY, SVGAGI. The CDR3 runs to 16 residues. The CDR3 coding sequence is TGTGCCAGCAGTTACGTGGCAGGGGTTTACCAAGAGACCCAGTACTTC. As protein: CASSYVAGVYQETQYF.

This clonotype has a handful of counts. CDR3 bases: TGTGCCAGCAGCTTAGTGGAGGGAAATTCACCCCTCCACTTT. It is translated as CASSLVEGNSPLHF. The V call is TRBV7-2, the J call TRBJ1-6; no clear D. The V gene lost 1 base and the J gene lost 7 bases, with 8 bases spanning the gap. Germline loops: CDR1 SGHTA, CDR2 FQGNSA. The CDR3 is made up of 14 amino acids.

In its sample, this clonotype was seen many times. The gene calls are TRBV25-1 and TRBJ1-2; D not certain. This CDR3 contains 16 residues. V was clipped by 3 bases and J by 8 bases, with 22 bases between them. CDR1 and CDR2 (germline): MGHDK, SYGVNS. In DNA form, the CDR3 reads TGTGCCAGCAGTGAGGCCGGACCCTTCGAGACTGGCGGCTACACCTTC. Protein product: CASSEAGPFETGGYTF.

This clonotype came up many times. This chain connects TRBV7-3 to TRBJ2-2; no clear D gene. Germline V gives CDR1 SGHTA, CDR2 FQGTGA. V gave up 3 bases and J gave up 2 bases, with 10 bases separating them. There are 15 residues in the CDR3. The CDR3 bases are TGTGCCAGCAGCTTTAACCCCGGCAACACCGGGGAGCTGTTTTTT. Its translation is CASSFNPGNTGELFF.

The rearrangement links TRBV2 to TRBJ2-7, with TRBD2 matching 10 bases. CDR1 and CDR2 (germline): SNHLY, FYNNEI. The CDR3 covers 16 residues. J lost 2 bases, V lost 1 base, and 5 bases had no gene match. In nucleotides, the CDR3 is TGTGCCAGCAGTGAAGGGGTAGCGGGAGGAGCCTACGAGCAGTACTTC. As protein: CASSEGVAGGAYEQYF.

The chain links TRBV29-1 to TRBJ1-4, with 11 bases identical to TRBD1. Germline lookup yields CDR1 SQVTM and CDR2 ANQGSEA. Trimming cost V 6 bases and J 6 bases; bases outside gene matches: 6. This CDR3 comprises 14 residues. The CDR3 bases are TGCAGCGTCCCAAGGGGACAGGGGGATGAAAAACTGTTTTTT. Translated: CSVPRGQGDEKLFF.

This clonotype was counted a few times. Since a much larger clone is just one base distant, this may be a read error. This chain joins TRBV12-3 or TRBV12-4 and TRBJ2-1, with a possible D match to TRBD2 (6 bases). The CDR3 sequence is 14 residues long. The V end lost 4 bases, the J end lost 8 bases, and 15 bases lay between the germline ends. The CDR3 sequence: CASSSGGMRDEQFF. DNA for the CDR3: TGTGCCAGCAGTTCGGGCGGGATGAGGGATGAGCAGTTCTTC.

The chain recombines TRBV7-9 with TRBJ2-2; 8 bases are a match to TRBD2. Trimming removed 5 bases from V and 2 bases from J; junction bases left unmatched: 10. Germline loops: CDR1 SEHNR, CDR2 FQNEAQ (reference sequence). The CDR3 extends over 17 amino acids. The CDR3 protein is CASSGSTGTSNTGELFF. The CDR3 nucleotides read TGTGCCAGCAGCGGAAGTACCGGGACTAGTAACACCGGGGAGCTGTTTTTT.

The sample holds a few counts of this clonotype. This may come from a read error, since a much larger clone is one base off. The chain joins TRBV6-6 to TRBJ2-1, with a tentative D call TRBD1 (5 bases). V was pared by 2 bases and J by 4 bases, with 15 bases between. The CDR3 contains 16 residues. Germline V lookup: CDR1 MNHNY, CDR2 SVGAGI (reference sequence). This CDR3 is CASSYDSLSRYNEQFF. CDR3 sequence (DNA): TGTGCCAGCAGTTACGACAGCCTCTCGAGGTACAATGAGCAGTTCTTC.

Ten or more counts support this clonotype. The chain recombines TRBV3-1 with TRBJ2-7, with 10 bases fitting TRBD1. Trimming removed 0 bases from V and 4 bases from J; junction bases left unmatched: 3. The CDR3 extends over 15 amino acids. Looked up from germline, CDR1 is LGHDT and CDR2 is YNNKEL (reference sequence). The CDR3: CASSQDRTGGYEQYF. The CDR3 DNA reads TGTGCCAGCAGCCAAGATCGGACAGGGGGGTACGAGCAGTACTTC.

This clonotype is medium-sized (0.01 to 0.1%). This chain uses TRBV6-6 with TRBJ1-2, with D perhaps TRBD1 (5 bases). This CDR3 is 12 amino acids long. The ends were cut back, 4 bases at V and 6 bases at J, with 9 bases in the middle. CDR1 MNHNY and CDR2 SVGAGI come from the germline V gene (reference sequence). DNA for the CDR3: TGTGCCAGCAGTTGGACAACCCATGGCTACACCTTC. It specifies CASSWTTHGYTF.

This clonotype was counted a few times. The rearrangement links TRBV9 to TRBJ2-5, with D possibly being TRBD1 (5 bases). This CDR3 region has 14 residues. The germline V gene has CDR1 SGDLS and CDR2 YYNGEE. V was shortened by 0 bases and J by 3 bases, with 9 bases between the two germline ends. CDR3: CASSVGGREETQYF. CDR3 sequence (DNA): TGTGCCAGCAGCGTAGGGGGCAGGGAAGAGACCCAGTACTTC.

This clonotype was counted many times. The chain links TRBV11-1 to TRBJ2-1, with 9 nucleotides matching TRBD1. The V gene end was trimmed by 1 base and the J gene end by 2 bases; junction bases not matched to a gene: 3. The CDR3 extends over 16 amino acids. Germline assignment: CDR1 SGHAT and CDR2 FQDESV (reference sequence). The CDR3 here is CASSLEDRGAYNEQFF. The CDR3 DNA is TGTGCCAGCAGCTTAGAAGACAGGGGGGCCTACAATGAGCAGTTCTTC.

Details on this clonotype: A much larger clone sits a single nucleotide away, making a read error possible. This chain links TRBV4-1 with TRBJ2-1, with 7 nucleotides matching TRBD1. The CDR3 spans 14 residues. CDR1 MGHRA and CDR2 YSYEKL come from the germline V gene. The CDR3 reads CASSQLDRYNERFF. Here the CDR3 DNA reads TGCGCCAGCAGCCAGCTGGACAGGTACAATGAGCGGTTCTTC.

This clonotype came up many times. This sequence joins TRBV6-5 and TRBJ1-6; D gene ambiguous. Trimming took 4 bases from V and 0 from J, leaving 10 bases between them. CDR1 is MNHEY and CDR2 is SVGAGI in the germline V gene. This CDR3 region has 16 residues. The CDR3 sequence is CASSFSRSSYNSPLHF. As DNA, the CDR3 is TGTGCCAGCAGTTTTTCGAGGAGCTCCTATAATTCACCCCTCCACTTT.

This clonotype was detected only a few times. This sequence joins TRBV7-9 and TRBJ1-1; D is undetermined. Germline values: CDR1 SEHNR, CDR2 FQNEAQ (reference sequence). This CDR3 contains 16 residues. V lost 6 bases and J 0 bases, leaving 17 bases between the germline ends. CDR3 coding DNA: TGTGCCAGCAGTCCACTATCGGGAGGACTGAACACTGAAGCTTTCTTT. Amino acids: CASSPLSGGLNTEAFF.

This clonotype occurred a few times. The chain couples TRBV29-1 to TRBJ2-3; TRBD2 agrees at 10 bases. The CDR3 runs to 15 residues. V lost 3 bases, J lost 2 bases, and 5 bases stayed unmatched. Per germline, CDR1 SQVTM and CDR2 ANQGSEA. The CDR3: CSVDSTSGNTDTQYF. The DNA for the CDR3 is TGCAGCGTTGATAGTACTAGCGGGAACACAGATACGCAGTATTTT.

This clonotype has a count of ten or more. The V and J genes are TRBV6-5 and TRBJ2-2; TRBD2 aligns across 11 bases. CDR1 is MNHEY and CDR2 is SVGAGI in the germline V gene. There are 18 residues in the CDR3. V lost 0 bases to trimming and J lost 5 bases; unmatched junction nucleotides: 8. For the CDR3, the DNA is TGTGCCAGCAGTTACTCTGATCTAGCGGGAGGAGATACCGGGGAGCTGTTTTTT. Encoded protein: CASSYSDLAGGDTGELFF.

This clonotype was found many times. The chain recombines TRBV19 with TRBJ2-3, with 7 bases matching TRBD1. Germline V gene sequence: CDR1 LNHDA, CDR2 SQIVND (reference sequence). The CDR3 has 16 amino acids. V lost 5 bases and J lost 1; bases outside the gene matches: 9. The CDR3 reads CASSHPGQGGTDTQYF. The CDR3 DNA is TGTGCCAGTAGTCATCCCGGGCAGGGGGGCACAGATACGCAGTATTTT.

The rearrangement joins TRBV2 to TRBJ2-7; 11 bases match TRBD2. This CDR3 comprises 15 residues. The ends lost 6 bases at V and 6 bases at J; junction bases unmatched: 10. The germline V gene has CDR1 SNHLY and CDR2 FYNNEI. As DNA, the CDR3 is TGTGCCAGCAGGGCTACTAGCGGGAGTAATTCCGAGCAGTACTTC. It translates to CASRATSGSNSEQYF.

V gene TRBV20-1 combines with J gene TRBJ2-1; the D gene is possibly TRBD2 (6 bases). V was trimmed by 3 bases and J by 2 bases, leaving 14 bases between them. Germline values: CDR1 DFQATT, CDR2 SNEGSKA (reference sequence). This CDR3 has 15 amino acids. CDR3 residues: CSASFLASAYNEQFF. The DNA for the CDR3 is TGCAGTGCTAGTTTTTTGGCTAGCGCCTACAATGAGCAGTTCTTC.

This clonotype has at least ten counts. V gene TRBV7-2 combines with J gene TRBJ2-4; D is unresolved. Germline V gene lookup returns CDR1 SGHTA and CDR2 FQGNSA. V gave up 0 bases and J gave up 2 bases, with 8 bases separating them. The CDR3 sequence is 15 residues long. The CDR3 DNA is TGTGCCAGCAGCTTAGCGGCAACGTCCAAAAACATTCAGTACTTC. It is translated as CASSLAATSKNIQYF.